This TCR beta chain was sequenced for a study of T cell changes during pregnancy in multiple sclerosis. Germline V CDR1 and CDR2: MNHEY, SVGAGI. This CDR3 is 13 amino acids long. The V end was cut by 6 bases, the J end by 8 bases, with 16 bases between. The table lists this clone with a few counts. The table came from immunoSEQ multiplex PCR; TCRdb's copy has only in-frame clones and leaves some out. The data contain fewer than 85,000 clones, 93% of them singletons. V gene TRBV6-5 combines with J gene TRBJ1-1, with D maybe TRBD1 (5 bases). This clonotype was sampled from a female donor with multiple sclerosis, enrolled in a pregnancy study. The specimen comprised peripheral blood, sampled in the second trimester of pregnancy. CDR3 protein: CASSPREGPEAFF. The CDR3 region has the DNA TGTGCCAGCAGCCCCAGGGAGGGCCCCGAAGCTTTCTTT.